Below, 13 T cell receptor beta chains from the same sample are listed, as sequenced in a study of OX40 agonist ivuxolimab in advanced cancers. Some clones are missing from TCRdb's copy, which holds only in-frame ones; the method was immunoSEQ multiplex PCR. The profile shows about 73,000 clones, roughly four fifths of them singletons. This sample comprised CD4+ or CD8+ T cells sorted from blood, obtained in a trial of the OX40 agonist ivuxolimab. All receptors come from an adult with an advanced solid tumor such as melanoma, head and neck, liver or kidney cancer.

V usage is TRBV7-2 and J usage is TRBJ1-2; D is unclear. Trimming cost V 3 bases and J 2 bases, with 7 bases left between them. The CDR3 covers 13 residues. The germline V gene has CDR1 SGHTA and CDR2 FQGNSA. The CDR3 loop reads CASSFGQNYGYTF. In DNA, the CDR3 is TGTGCCAGCAGCTTTGGGCAGAACTATGGCTACACCTTC.

The chain combines TRBV4-2 with TRBJ1-3, with a possible D match to TRBD1 (5 bases). The ends were cut back, 3 bases at V and 6 bases at J, with 18 bases in the middle. Germline V gene data show CDR1 as LGHNA and CDR2 as YNFKEQ. The CDR3 extends over 16 amino acids. The CDR3, as DNA: TGTGCCAGCAGCCAGCACCTCGCCAGGGAGATAAACACCATATATTTT. As protein: CASSQHLAREINTIYF.

V gene TRBV12-5 combines with J gene TRBJ2-1, with TRBD1 matching over 7 bases. Losses at the gene ends were 5 bases for V and 6 bases for J; bases not matched to a gene: 13. Germline V CDR1 and CDR2: LGHNT, FRNRAP. This CDR3 contains 16 residues. This chain's CDR3 is CASGLVLLGQANEQFF. The CDR3 region has the DNA TGTGCTAGTGGTCTTGTACTATTAGGACAGGCCAATGAGCAGTTCTTC.

This clone was found a few times. This chain links TRBV5-5 with TRBJ1-5, with a weak D call TRBD1 (6 bases). Trimming cost V 1 base and J 3 bases, with 14 bases left between them. Per germline, CDR1 SGHKS and CDR2 YYEKEE (reference sequence). This CDR3 is built from 16 residues. The chain's CDR3 is CASSLSGTTNNQPQHF. CDR3 nucleotide sequence: TGTGCCAGCAGCTTGAGTGGGACAACTAACAATCAGCCCCAGCATTTT.

The rearrangement links TRBV27 to TRBJ1-2; 11 bases are shared with TRBD1. The CDR3 runs to 17 residues. V was pared by 7 bases and J by 4 bases, with 14 bases of the junction left unmatched. Germline values: CDR1 MNHEY, CDR2 SMNVEV (reference sequence). The CDR3 here is CASTSLLGTGGSYGYTF. The CDR3 bases are TGTGCCAGCACTTCTCTCCTCGGGACAGGGGGTTCCTATGGCTACACCTTC.

The J gene is TRBJ1-1, the V gene TRBV7-3, with D uncertain. Trimming left V 1 base short and J 1 base short, with 13 bases between. CDR1 is SGHTA and CDR2 is FQGTGA in the germline V gene. The CDR3 is 16 amino acids. CDR3 residues: CASSLILQAPNTEAFF. The CDR3 coding sequence is TGTGCCAGCAGCTTAATTCTCCAGGCGCCGAACACTGAAGCTTTCTTT.

The table lists this clone with a few counts. This chain links TRBV7-8 with TRBJ1-2; D not resolved. V was trimmed by 5 bases and J by 1 base, leaving 8 bases between them. This CDR3 is 13 amino acids long. Germline V gene lookup returns CDR1 SGHVS and CDR2 FQNEAQ. This CDR3 reads CASSHPVNYGYTF. The CDR3 DNA sequence: TGTGCCAGCAGCCACCCCGTTAACTATGGCTACACCTTC.

This clone has only a few counts. This chain joins TRBV7-8 and TRBJ1-2; D ambiguous. CDR1 SGHVS and CDR2 FQNEAQ come from the germline V gene. V was shortened by 0 bases and J by 5 bases, with 7 bases between the two germline ends. This CDR3 has 13 amino acids. The CDR3 sequence: CASSLALEYGYTF. CDR3 coding DNA: TGTGCCAGCAGCTTAGCGCTCGAGTATGGCTACACCTTC.

This chain connects TRBV10-3 to TRBJ1-1, with D unresolved. The V end was cut by 10 bases, the J end by 1 base, with 13 bases between. This CDR3 is 13 amino acids long. The germline CDR1 and CDR2 sequences are ENHRY and SYGVKD. The CDR3 DNA is TGTGCCACCGGGGAGAGCGGGAACACTGAAGCTTTCTTT. This sequence encodes CATGESGNTEAFF.

The V call is TRBV7-2, the J call TRBJ1-4; weak D call: TRBD1 (5 bases). CDR1 and CDR2 (germline): SGHTA, FQGNSA. The CDR3 runs 14 residues. Trimming took 1 base from V and 8 from J, leaving 11 bases between them. Written as DNA, the CDR3 is TGTGCCAGCAGCTTAGGGATGGCAGGGGAAAAACTGTTTTTT. Protein: CASSLGMAGEKLFF.

This clone was seen a single time. CDR3: CASPILSPWDRRYNEQFF. The DNA of the CDR3 is TGTGCCAGTCCTATCCTTTCTCCTTGGGACAGGCGCTACAATGAGCAGTTCTTC. This chain links TRBV19 with TRBJ2-1, with TRBD1 matching 8 bases. The trim removed 8 bases at V and 3 bases at J, leaving 18 bases unmatched. CDR3 size: 18 residues. From germline, CDR1 is LNHDA and CDR2 SQIVND (reference sequence).

This rearrangement joins TRBV6-6 to TRBJ2-6; no firm D call. The CDR3 has 13 residues. From germline, CDR1 is MNHNY and CDR2 SVGAGI (reference sequence). V was shortened by 10 bases and J by 0 bases, with 7 bases between the two germline ends. CDR3 region: CATLNSGANVLTF. The CDR3 region has the DNA TGTGCCACACTGAACTCTGGGGCCAACGTCCTGACTTTC.

The genes are TRBV4-2 and TRBJ2-5, with D possibly being TRBD2 (6 bases). Trimming took off 1 base at V and 7 bases at J, with 7 bases between the two ends. This CDR3 comprises 12 residues. The germline V gene has CDR1 LGHNA and CDR2 YNFKEQ. CDR3: CASSQAGVTQYF. Written as DNA, the CDR3 is TGTGCCAGCAGCCAAGCGGGGGTGACCCAGTACTTC.